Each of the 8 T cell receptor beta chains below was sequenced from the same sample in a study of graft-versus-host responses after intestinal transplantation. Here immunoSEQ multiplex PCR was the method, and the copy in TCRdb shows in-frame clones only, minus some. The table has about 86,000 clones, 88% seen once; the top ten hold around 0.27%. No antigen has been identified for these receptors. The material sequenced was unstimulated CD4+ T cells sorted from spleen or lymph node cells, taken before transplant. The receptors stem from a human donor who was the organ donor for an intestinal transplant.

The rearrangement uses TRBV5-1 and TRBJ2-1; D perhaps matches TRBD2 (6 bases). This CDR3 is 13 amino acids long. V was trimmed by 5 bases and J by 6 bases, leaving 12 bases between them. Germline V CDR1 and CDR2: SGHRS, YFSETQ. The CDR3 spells CASRGGAFNEQFF. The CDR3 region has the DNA TGCGCCAGCAGGGGCGGGGCCTTCAATGAGCAGTTCTTC.

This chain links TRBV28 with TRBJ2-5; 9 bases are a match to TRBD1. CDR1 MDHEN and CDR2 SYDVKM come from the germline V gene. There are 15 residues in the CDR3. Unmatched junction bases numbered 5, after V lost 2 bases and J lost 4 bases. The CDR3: CASSLGATGGETQYF. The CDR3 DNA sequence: TGTGCCAGCAGTTTAGGAGCGACAGGGGGAGAGACCCAGTACTTC.

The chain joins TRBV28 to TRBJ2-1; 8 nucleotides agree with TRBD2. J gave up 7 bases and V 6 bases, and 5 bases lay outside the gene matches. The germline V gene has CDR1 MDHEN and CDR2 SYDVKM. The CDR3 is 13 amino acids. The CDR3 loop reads CASSLAGGNEQFF. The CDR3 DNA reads TGTGCCAGCAGCCTCGCGGGGGGAAATGAGCAGTTCTTC.

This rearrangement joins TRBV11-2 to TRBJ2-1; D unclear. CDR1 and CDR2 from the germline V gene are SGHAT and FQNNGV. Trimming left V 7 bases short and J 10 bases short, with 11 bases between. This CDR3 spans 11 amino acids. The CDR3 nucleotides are TGTGCCAGCACCAAGAGGCAGGAGCAGTTCTTC. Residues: CASTKRQEQFF.

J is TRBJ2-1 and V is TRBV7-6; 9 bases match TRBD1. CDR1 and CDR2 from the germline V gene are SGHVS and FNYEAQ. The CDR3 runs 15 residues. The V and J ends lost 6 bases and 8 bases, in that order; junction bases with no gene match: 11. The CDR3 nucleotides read TGTGCCAGCAGACTCGGGACAGGGAAGGATGATGAGCAGTTCTTC. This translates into CASRLGTGKDDEQFF.

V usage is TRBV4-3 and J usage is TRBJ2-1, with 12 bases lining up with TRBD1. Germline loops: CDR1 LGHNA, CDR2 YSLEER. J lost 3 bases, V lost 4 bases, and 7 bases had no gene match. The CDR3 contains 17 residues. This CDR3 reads CASSLQGQGAVYNEQFF. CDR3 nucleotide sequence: TGCGCCAGCAGCCTCCAGGGACAGGGGGCGGTCTACAATGAGCAGTTCTTC.

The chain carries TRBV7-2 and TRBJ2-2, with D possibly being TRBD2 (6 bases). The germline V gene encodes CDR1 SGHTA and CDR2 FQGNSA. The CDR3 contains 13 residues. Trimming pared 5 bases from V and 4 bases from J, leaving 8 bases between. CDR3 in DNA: TGTGCCAGCAGCCAGCGGGCCACCGGGGAGCTGTTTTTT. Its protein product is CASSQRATGELFF.

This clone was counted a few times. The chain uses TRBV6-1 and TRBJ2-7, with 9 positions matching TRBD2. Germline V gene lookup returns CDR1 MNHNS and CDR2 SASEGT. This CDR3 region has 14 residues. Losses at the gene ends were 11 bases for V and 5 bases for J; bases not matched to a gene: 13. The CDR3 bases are TGTGCCGGACATAGCGGGGGCCCCTCGGACGAGCAGTACTTC. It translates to CAGHSGGPSDEQYF.